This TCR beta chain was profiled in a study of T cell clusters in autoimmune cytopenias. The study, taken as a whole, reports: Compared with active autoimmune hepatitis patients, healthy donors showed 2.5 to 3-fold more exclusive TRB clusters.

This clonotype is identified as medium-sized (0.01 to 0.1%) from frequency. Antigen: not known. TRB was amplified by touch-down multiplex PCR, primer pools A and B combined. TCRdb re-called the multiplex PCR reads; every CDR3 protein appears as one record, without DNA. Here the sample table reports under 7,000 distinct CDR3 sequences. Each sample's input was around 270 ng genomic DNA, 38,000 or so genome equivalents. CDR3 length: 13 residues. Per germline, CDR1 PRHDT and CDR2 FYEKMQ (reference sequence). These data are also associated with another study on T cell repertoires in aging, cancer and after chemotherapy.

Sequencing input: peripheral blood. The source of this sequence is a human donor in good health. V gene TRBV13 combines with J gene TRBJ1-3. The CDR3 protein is CASSLRKGNTIYF.